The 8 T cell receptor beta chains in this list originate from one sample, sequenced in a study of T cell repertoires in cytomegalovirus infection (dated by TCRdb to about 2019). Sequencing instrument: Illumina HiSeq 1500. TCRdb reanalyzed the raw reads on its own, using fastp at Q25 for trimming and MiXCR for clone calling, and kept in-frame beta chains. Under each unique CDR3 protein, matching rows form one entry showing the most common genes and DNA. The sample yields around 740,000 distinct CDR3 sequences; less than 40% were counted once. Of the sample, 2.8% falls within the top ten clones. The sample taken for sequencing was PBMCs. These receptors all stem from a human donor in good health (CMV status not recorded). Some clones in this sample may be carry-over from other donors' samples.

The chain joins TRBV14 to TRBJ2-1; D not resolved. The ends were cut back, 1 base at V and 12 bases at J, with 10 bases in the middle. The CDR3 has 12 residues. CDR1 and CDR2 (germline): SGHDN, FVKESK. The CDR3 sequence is CASSQGGPLQFF. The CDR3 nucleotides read TGTGCCAGCAGCCAAGGGGGTCCGCTGCAGTTCTTC.

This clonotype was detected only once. In DNA form, the CDR3 reads TGTGCCAGCACCCTCGACAGTGGTTTGAATCAGCCCCAGCATTTT. This sequence encodes CASTLDSGLNQPQHF. This chain connects TRBV7-2 to TRBJ1-5; D perhaps matches TRBD1 (5 bases). This CDR3 spans 15 amino acids. CDR1 is SGHTA, CDR2 FQGNSA, per germline. The ends were cut back, 7 bases at V and 4 bases at J, with 17 bases in the middle.

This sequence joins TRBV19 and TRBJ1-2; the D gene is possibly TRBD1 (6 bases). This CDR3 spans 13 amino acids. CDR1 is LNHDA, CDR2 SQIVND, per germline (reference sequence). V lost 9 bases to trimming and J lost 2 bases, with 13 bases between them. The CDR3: CASALTGNYGYTF. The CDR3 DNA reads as TGTGCCAGCGCCTTGACAGGAAACTATGGCTACACCTTC.

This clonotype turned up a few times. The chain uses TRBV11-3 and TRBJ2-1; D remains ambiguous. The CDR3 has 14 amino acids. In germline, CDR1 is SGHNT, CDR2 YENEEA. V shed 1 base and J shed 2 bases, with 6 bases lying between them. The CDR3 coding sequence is TGTGCCAGCAGCTTAGTATTTCCCTACAATGAGCAGTTCTTC. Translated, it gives CASSLVFPYNEQFF.

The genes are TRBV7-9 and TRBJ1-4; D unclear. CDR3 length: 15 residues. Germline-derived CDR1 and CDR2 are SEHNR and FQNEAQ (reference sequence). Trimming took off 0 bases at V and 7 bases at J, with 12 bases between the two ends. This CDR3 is CASSLAGGGPEKLFF. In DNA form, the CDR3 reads TGTGCCAGCAGCTTAGCGGGCGGCGGTCCTGAAAAACTGTTTTTT.

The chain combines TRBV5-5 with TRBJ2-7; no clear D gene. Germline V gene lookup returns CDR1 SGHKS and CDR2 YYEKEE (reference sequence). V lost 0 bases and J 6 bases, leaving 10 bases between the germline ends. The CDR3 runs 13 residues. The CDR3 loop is CASSLEGFSEQYF. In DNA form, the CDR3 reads TGTGCCAGCAGCTTGGAAGGTTTCAGCGAGCAGTACTTC.

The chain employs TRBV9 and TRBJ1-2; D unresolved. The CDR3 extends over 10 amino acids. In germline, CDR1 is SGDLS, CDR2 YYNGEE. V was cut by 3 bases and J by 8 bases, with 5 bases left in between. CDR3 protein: CASSARGYTF. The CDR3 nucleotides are TGTGCCAGCAGCGCGCGGGGCTACACCTTC.

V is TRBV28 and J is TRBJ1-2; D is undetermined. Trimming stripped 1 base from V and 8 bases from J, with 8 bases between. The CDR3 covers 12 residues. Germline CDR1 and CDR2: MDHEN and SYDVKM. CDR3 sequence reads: CASSLYPGGYTF. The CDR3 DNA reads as TGTGCCAGCAGTTTATACCCGGGGGGCTACACCTTC.